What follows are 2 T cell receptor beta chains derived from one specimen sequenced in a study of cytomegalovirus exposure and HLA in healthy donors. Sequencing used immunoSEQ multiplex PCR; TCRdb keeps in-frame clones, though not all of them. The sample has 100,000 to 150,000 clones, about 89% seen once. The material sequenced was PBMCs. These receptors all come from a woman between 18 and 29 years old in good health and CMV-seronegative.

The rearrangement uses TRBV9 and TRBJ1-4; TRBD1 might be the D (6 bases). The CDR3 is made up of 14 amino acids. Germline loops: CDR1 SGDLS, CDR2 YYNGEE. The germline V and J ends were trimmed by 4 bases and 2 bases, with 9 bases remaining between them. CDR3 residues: CASSPTGTNEKLFF. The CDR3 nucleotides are TGTGCCAGCAGCCCCACAGGGACTAATGAAAAACTGTTTTTT.

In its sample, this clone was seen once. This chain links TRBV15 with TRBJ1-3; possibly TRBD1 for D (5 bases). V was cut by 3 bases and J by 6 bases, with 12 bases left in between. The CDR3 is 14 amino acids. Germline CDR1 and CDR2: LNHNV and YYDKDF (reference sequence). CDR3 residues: CATSRKGQANTIYF. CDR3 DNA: TGTGCCACCAGCAGGAAGGGGCAGGCAAACACCATATATTTT.